This TCR beta chain was sequenced in a study of PD-L1 blockade in urothelial cancer. The wider study: About 90% of the roughly 30 patients were men with bladder-origin urothelial cancer. Samples came from 3 weeks, at the second dose, and 6 weeks into treatment.

TCRdb keeps only in-frame clones here, not all; method: immunoSEQ multiplex PCR. In the table there are 50,000 or so clones, roughly four fifths of which are singletons. The study's findings and limits: Larger 3-week expansion of tumor-associated blood clones was seen in durable-benefit patients.

V gave up 3 bases and J gave up 3 bases, with 11 bases separating them. The CDR3 covers 14 residues. The germline gives CDR1 SEHNR, CDR2 FQNEAQ (reference sequence). The time point was: pretreatment peripheral blood. Metastatic or locally advanced urothelial carcinoma was present in the patients. As for this clone: The antigen is undetermined.

The chain combines TRBV7-9 with TRBJ1-1; no clear D. The sequence derives from a man in his 70s with urothelial cancer. Sample: PBMCs, taken around atezolizumab (anti-PD-L1) treatment. This chain's CDR3 is CASSFGLRDTEAFF. The CDR3 DNA follows: TGTGCCAGCAGCTTCGGACTCCGGGACACTGAAGCTTTCTTT.